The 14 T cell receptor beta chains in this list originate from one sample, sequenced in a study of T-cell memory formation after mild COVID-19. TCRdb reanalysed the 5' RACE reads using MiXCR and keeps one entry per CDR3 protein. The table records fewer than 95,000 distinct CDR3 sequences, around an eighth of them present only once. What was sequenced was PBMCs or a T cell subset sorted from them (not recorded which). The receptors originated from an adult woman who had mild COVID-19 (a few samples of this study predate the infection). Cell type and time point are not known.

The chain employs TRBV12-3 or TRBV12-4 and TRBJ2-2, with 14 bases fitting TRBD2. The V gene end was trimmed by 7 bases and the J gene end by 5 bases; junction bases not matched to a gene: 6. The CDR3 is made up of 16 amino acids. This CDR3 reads CASTGLAGGVTGELFF. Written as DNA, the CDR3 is TGTGCCAGCACCGGACTAGCGGGAGGTGTGACCGGGGAGCTGTTTTTT.

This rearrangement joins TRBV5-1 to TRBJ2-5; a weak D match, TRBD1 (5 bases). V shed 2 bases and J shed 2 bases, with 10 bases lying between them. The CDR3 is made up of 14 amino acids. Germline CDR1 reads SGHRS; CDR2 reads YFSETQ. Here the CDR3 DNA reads TGCGCCAGCAGCTTTAGGGGCAGTCAAGAGACCCAGTACTTC. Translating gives CASSFRGSQETQYF.

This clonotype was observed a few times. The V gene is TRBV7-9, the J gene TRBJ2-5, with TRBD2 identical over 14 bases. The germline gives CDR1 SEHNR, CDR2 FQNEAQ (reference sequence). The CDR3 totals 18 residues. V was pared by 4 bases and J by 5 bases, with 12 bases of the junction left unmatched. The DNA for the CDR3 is TGTGCCAGCAGCTCCTTTGCCGGGACTAGCGGGAGAACGGAGACCCAGTACTTC. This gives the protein CASSSFAGTSGRTETQYF.

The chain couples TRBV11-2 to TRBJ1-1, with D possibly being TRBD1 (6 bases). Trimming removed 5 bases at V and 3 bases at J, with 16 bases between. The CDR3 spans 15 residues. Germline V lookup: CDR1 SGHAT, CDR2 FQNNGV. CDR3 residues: CASSLLGGGYTEAFF. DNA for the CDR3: TGTGCCAGCAGCCTGCTTGGGGGCGGGTACACTGAAGCTTTCTTT.

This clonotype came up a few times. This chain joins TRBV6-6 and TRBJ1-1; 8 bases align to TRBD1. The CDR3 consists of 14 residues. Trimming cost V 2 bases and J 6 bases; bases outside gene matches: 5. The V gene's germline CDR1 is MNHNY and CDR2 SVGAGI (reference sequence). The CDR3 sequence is CASSYQGATAEAFF. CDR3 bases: TGTGCCAGCAGTTACCAGGGGGCGACGGCTGAAGCTTTCTTT.

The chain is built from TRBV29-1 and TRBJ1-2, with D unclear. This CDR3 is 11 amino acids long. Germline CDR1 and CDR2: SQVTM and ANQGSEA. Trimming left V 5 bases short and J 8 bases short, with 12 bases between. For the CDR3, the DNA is TGCAGCGTTCCCCTCCGAGGAGGCTACACCTTC. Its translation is CSVPLRGGYTF.

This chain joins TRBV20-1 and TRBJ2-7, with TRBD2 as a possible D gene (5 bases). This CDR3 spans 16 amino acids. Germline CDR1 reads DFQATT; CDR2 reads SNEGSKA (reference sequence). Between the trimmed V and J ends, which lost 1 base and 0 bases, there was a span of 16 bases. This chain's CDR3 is CSARAPLEGSSYEQYF. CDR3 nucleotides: TGCAGTGCTAGAGCCCCATTAGAGGGCAGCTCCTACGAGCAGTACTTC.

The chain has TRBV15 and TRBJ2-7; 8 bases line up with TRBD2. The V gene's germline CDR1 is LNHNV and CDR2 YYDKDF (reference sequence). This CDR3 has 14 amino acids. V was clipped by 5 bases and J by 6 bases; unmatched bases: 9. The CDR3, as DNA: TGTGCCACCAGCTCCCCCGGGGGGGGACCCGAGCAGTACTTC. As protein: CATSSPGGGPEQYF.

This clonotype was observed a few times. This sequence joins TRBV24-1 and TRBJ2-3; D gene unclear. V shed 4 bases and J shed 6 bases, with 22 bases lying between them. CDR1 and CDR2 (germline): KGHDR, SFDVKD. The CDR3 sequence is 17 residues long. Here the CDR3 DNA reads TGTGCCACCAGTGAAGCCCCCAGAGTCTCCAGTTTGGATACGCAGTATTTT. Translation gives CATSEAPRVSSLDTQYF.

The CDR3 spells CASSLRQGVNTEAFF. CDR3 nucleotides: TGTGCCAGCAGCCTCCGACAGGGGGTGAACACTGAAGCTTTCTTT. The chain has TRBV11-2 and TRBJ1-1; the match to TRBD1 covers 9 bases. Germline CDR1 is SGHAT and CDR2 is FQNNGV. Trimming at V came to 5 bases and at J to 0 bases, leaving 4 bases not matched to a gene. This CDR3 is built from 15 residues.

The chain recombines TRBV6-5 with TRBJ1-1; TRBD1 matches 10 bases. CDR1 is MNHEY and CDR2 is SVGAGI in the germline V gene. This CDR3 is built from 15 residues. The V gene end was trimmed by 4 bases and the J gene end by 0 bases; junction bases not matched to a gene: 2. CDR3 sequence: CASSWDRGLNTEAFF. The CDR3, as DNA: TGTGCCAGCAGTTGGGACAGGGGTCTGAACACTGAAGCTTTCTTT.

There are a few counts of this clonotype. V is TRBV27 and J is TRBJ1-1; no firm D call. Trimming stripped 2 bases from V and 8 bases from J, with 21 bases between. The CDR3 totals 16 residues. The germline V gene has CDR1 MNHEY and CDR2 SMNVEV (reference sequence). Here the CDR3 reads CASSLNPFDTQQEAFF. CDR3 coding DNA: TGTGCCAGCAGTTTAAACCCGTTTGATACCCAGCAGGAAGCTTTCTTT.

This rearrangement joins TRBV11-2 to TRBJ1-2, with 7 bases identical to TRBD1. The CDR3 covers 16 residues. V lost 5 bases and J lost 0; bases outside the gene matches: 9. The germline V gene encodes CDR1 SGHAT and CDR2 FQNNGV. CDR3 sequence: CASSPERGPTNYGYTF. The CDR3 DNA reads TGTGCCAGCAGCCCCGAGAGGGGGCCCACTAACTATGGCTACACCTTC.

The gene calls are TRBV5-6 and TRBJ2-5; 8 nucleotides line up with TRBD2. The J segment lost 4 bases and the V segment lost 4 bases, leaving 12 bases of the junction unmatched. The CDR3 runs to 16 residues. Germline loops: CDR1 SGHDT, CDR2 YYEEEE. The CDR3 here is CASSPTGLVGGETQYF. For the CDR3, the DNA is TGTGCCAGCAGCCCGACGGGACTAGTTGGTGGAGAGACCCAGTACTTC.